These T cell receptor beta chains were read from a single sample in a study of early T cells in non-severe SARS-CoV-2 infection. A single record per CDR3 protein comes from TCRdb applying MiXCR to the 5' RACE reads. The data show roughly 61,000 distinct CDR3 sequences, 11% seen once. The sequenced material came from whole blood. The receptor source for this set is an adult who was a healthcare worker with PCR-confirmed SARS-CoV-2 infection or an uninfected control (not recorded which). Each CDR3 is given with its conserved first and last residue. A D gene is named only where the DNA matches it firmly. Clone size is stated in some rows and not others, as once, few, many or a class when expanded.

v_call	j_call	clone_size	d_call	cdr3_nt	cdr3_aa
TRBV11-2	TRBJ2-4	many	NA	TGTGCCAGCAGCTTAGATTCCGGGGCGAACATTCAGTACTTC	CASSLDSGANIQYF
TRBV21-1	TRBJ2-1	many	NA	TGTGCCAGCAGCCGCAAACCCGGGACAAAGGATAGGGTTGAGCAGTTCTTC	CASSRKPGTKDRVEQFF
TRBV7-9	TRBJ1-1	few	NA	TGTGCCAGCAGCTTAGAAGTGTCAGGGGATTCGGCTTTCTTT	CASSLEVSGDSAFF
TRBV30	TRBJ2-2	few	NA	TGTGCCTGGAAAGGGCTCAGCTATAGATCCGGGGAGCTGTTTTTT	CAWKGLSYRSGELFF
TRBV20-1	TRBJ1-1	many	TRBD1	TGCAGTGCTATCCAAGGGACAGGGGTTGTGGGCACTGAAGCTTTCTTT	CSAIQGTGVVGTEAFF
TRBV4-3	TRBJ2-3	NA	NA	TGCGCCAGCAGCCAAGGAGAGAGCATGGATACGCAGTATTTT	CASSQGESMDTQYF
TRBV6-2/TRBV6-3	TRBJ2-7	few	NA	TGTGCCAGCAGTTACTCGGCTCTAGGATCCGAGCAGTACTTC	CASSYSALGSEQYF
TRBV12-3/TRBV12-4	TRBJ2-5	many	TRBD2	TGTGCCAGCAGTTCCCGGGGGGGCCTCCAGGAGACCCAGTACTTC	CASSSRGGLQETQYF
TRBV11-2	TRBJ2-2	few	TRBD1	TGTGCCAGCAGCTTCGGGACAGGACACACCGGGGAGCTGTTTTTT	CASSFGTGHTGELFF
TRBV12-3/TRBV12-4	TRBJ1-1	many	NA	TGTGCCAGCACGACAGCCATCAAGGTGGAGGCTTTCTTT	CASTTAIKVEAFF